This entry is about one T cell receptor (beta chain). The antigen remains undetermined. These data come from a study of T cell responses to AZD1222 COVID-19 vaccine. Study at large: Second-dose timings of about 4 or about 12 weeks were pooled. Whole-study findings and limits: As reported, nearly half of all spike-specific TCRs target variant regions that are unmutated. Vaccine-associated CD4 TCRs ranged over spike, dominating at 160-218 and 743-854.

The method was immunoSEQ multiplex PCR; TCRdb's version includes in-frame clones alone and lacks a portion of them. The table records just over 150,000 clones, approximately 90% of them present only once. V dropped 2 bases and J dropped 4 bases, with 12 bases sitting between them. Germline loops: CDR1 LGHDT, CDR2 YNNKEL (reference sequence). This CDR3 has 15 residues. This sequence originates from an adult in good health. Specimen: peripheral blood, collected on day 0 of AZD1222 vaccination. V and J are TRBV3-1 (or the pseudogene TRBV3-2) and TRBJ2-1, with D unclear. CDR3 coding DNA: TGTGCCAGCAGCCAATCCTTATGGATATACAATGAGCAGTTCTTC. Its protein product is CASSQSLWIYNEQFF.